This TCR beta chain was obtained from a study of blood T cell repertoires in COVID-19. In the study overall: Acute and convalescent COVID-19 samples came from the United States, Italy and Spain. Sample material is recorded as cDNA or gDNA derived from T cells, B-cell-depleted T cells, or PBMCs.

In the study's own analysis: Estimates of nucleated cell counts were drawn from the amplification of reference gene primers. Repertoires were generated with immunoSEQ multiplex PCR, while TCRdb's copy carries only in-frame clones and drops some. Clonal size and the V and J genes are those of that table, whereas D and trimming came from the DNA. The repertoire holds a few hundred thousand clones, with approximately 85% as singletons. The sample was peripheral blood. The receptor was derived from a man at least 80 years old with acute or convalescent COVID-19.

CDR3 loop: CASSISPTRTPYEQYF. In nucleotides, the CDR3 is TGTGCCAGTAGTATTTCCCCGACACGAACCCCCTACGAGCAGTACTTC. The chain combines TRBV19 with TRBJ2-7; D unresolved. With 3 bases removed from V and 2 bases from J, the gap between germline ends came to 17 bases. The germline CDR1 and CDR2 sequences are LNHDA and SQIVND (reference sequence). This CDR3 region has 16 residues. Using reference TRBV19 and TRBJ2-7 for the parts outside the CDR3, the full variable domain is DGGITQSPKYLFRKEGQNVTLSCEQNLNHDAMYWYRQDPGQGLRLIYYSQIVNDFQKGDIAEGYSVSREKKESFPLTVTSAQKNPTAFYLCASSISPTRTPYEQYFGPGTRLTVT.